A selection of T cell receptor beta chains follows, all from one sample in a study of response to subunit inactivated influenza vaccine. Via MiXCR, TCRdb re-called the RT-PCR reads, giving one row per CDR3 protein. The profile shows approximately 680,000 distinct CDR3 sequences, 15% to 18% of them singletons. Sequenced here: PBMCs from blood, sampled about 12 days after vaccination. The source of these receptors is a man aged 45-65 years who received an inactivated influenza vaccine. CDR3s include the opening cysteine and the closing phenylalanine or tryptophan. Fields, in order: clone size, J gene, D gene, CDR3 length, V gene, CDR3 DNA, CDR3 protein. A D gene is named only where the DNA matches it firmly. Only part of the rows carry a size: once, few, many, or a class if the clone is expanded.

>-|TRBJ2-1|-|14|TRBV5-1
TGCGCCAGCAATTGGGGGCCAGCCAACAATGAGCAGTTCTTC
CASNWGPANNEQFF
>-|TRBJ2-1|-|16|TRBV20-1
TGCAGTGCTAGAGGGCTAGCGAGACAATCCTACAATGAGCAGTTCTTC
CSARGLARQSYNEQFF
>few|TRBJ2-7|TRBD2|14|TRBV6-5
TGTGCCAGCAGTTACGGGACTAGCGGGAAGGAGCAGTACTTC
CASSYGTSGKEQYF
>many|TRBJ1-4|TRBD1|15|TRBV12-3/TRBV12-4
TGTGCCAGCAGTGCCTGGACAGGGGCAAATGAAAAACTGTTTTTT
CASSAWTGANEKLFF
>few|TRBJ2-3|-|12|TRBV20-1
TGCAGTGCTCTAACGGATGGGGATACGCAGTATTTT
CSALTDGDTQYF
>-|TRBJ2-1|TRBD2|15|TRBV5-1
TGCGCCAGCGCGGGGACTAGCGGGTCTGTCAATGAGCAGTTCTTC
CASAGTSGSVNEQFF
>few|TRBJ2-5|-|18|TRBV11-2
TGTGCCAGCAGCTGGGGGCCGGGGGTTGGGGCAAGCCAAGAGACCCAGTACTTC
CASSWGPGVGASQETQYF
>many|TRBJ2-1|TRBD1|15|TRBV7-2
TGTGCCAGCAGTTTGGCCGGGACAGGGGGCAATGAGCAGTTCTTC
CASSLAGTGGNEQFF
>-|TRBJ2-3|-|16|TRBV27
TGTGCCAGCAGTCTAAAACCGACCCCTGGCACAGATACGCAGTATTTT
CASSLKPTPGTDTQYF
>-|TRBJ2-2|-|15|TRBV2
TGTGCCAGCAGTCCCCAAATAGTGGGGGGCGGGGAGCTGTTTTTT
CASSPQIVGGGELFF
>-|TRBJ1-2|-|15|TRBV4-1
TGCGCCAGCAGCCAACTTGTTCGGCCTCACTATGGCTACACCTTC
CASSQLVRPHYGYTF
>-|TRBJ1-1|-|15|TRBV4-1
TGCGCCAGCAGCCAGCAGCCACAGGGTAACACTGAAGCTTTCTTT
CASSQQPQGNTEAFF
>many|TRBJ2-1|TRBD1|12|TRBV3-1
TGTGCCAGCAGCGGGGACAGGGGTCATCAGTTCTTC
CASSGDRGHQFF
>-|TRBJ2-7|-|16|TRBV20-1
TGCAGTCCTAACCGCCCCACCTCGGGGATATCCTACGAGCAGTACTTC
CSPNRPTSGISYEQYF
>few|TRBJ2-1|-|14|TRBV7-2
TGTGCCAGCAGCTTAAGACAGCCTTGGTATGAGCAGTTCTTC
CASSLRQPWYEQFF
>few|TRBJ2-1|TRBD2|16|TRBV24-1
TGTGCCACCAGTGATTTGCCGATAGCGGGGGACAATGAGCAGTTCTTC
CATSDLPIAGDNEQFF
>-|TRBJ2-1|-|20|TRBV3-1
TGTGCCAGCAGCCAAGGAATATCAGGACTACGGGCTAGCAGGCCCAATGAGCAGTTCTTC
CASSQGISGLRASRPNEQFF
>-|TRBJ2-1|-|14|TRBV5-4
TGTGCCAGCAGCTTGGCGATCAGGGCGGGTGAGCAGTTCTTC
CASSLAIRAGEQFF
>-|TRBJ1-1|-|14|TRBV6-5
TGTGCCAGCAGTTCCACCCTTATTGACACTGAAGCTTTCTTT
CASSSTLIDTEAFF
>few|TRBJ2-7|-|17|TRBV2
TGTGCCAGCAGTGTTGCGAGGGGGTCCCCCCGAGTATACGAGCAGTACTTC
CASSVARGSPRVYEQYF
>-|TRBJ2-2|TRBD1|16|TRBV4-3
TGCGCCAGCAGCCAAGAGGGGGACAGGGTAACCGGGGAGCTGTTTTTT
CASSQEGDRVTGELFF
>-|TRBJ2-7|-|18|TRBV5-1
TGCGCCAGCAGCTTGGCCATCTATTATACAAACGGGGGCAGAGAGCAGTACTTC
CASSLAIYYTNGGREQYF
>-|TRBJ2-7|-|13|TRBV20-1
TGCAGTGCTAGCCGACCGGGACCCTACGAGCAGTACTTC
CSASRPGPYEQYF
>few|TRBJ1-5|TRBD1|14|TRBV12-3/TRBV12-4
TGTGCCAGCAGTGAACAGGGGCCCAATCAGCCCCAGCATTTT
CASSEQGPNQPQHF
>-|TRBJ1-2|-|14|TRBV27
TGTGCCAGCAGGCCCGGGACACCTAACTATGGCTACACCTTC
CASRPGTPNYGYTF
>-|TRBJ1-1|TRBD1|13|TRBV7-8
TGTGCCAGCAGCAGCAGGGGGCACGCTGAAGCTTTCTTT
CASSSRGHAEAFF
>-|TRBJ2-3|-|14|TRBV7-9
TGTGCCAGCAGCCCCCTGGGTCCCACAGATACGCAGTATTTT
CASSPLGPTDTQYF
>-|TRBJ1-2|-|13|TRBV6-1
TGTGCCAGCAGTGCATCACAGAAGTATGGCTACACCTTC
CASSASQKYGYTF
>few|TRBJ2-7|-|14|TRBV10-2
TGCGCCAGCAGTGGGTCTAAGGGGGCCTACGAGCAGTACTTC
CASSGSKGAYEQYF
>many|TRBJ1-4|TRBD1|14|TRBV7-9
TGTGCCAGCAGCGGCTGGACAGGGGATGAAAAACTGTTTTTT
CASSGWTGDEKLFF
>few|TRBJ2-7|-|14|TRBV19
TGTGCCAGTAGTATGTTCCGAGCTTCCTACGAGCAGTACTTC
CASSMFRASYEQYF
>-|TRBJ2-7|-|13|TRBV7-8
TGTGCCAGCAGCTTAGGAGGGGGGATCCCTCGTTACTTC
CASSLGGGIPRYF
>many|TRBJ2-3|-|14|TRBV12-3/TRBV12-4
TGTGCCAGCAGTCGCCAACCAAGCACAGATACGCAGTATTTT
CASSRQPSTDTQYF
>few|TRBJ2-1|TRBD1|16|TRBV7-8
TGTGCCAGCAGCTTAATGGACAGGGGGCGCGGTAATGAGCAGTTCTTC
CASSLMDRGRGNEQFF
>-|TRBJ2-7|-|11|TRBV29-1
TGCAGCGTTGTCGGGGGTGCCGAGCAGTACTTC
CSVVGGAEQYF
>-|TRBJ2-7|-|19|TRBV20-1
TGCAGGGCTAGAGATTTTAGTCGGGAGTTAGTTCGGGGCTCCTACGAGCAGTACTTC
CRARDFSRELVRGSYEQYF
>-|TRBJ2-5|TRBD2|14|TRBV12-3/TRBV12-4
TGTGCCAGCAGTCCCTGGCGGGGGGAAGAGACCCAGTACTTC
CASSPWRGEETQYF
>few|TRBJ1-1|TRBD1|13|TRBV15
TGTGCCACCAGCAGAGATACGACAGGGGAAGCTTTCTTT
CATSRDTTGEAFF
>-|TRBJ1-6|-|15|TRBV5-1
TGCGCCAGCAGCCTCGGCCAGGGAAGGTCTTCACCCCTCCACTTT
CASSLGQGRSSPLHF
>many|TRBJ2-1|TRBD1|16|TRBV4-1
TGCGCCAGCAGCCAAGGGACAGGGGGCTCCTACAATGAGCAGTTCTTC
CASSQGTGGSYNEQFF